These 23 T cell receptor beta chains share one sample of origin, sequenced in a study of shared clonotypes between healthy human individuals. Assay used: immunoSEQ multiplex PCR; TCRdb lists only in-frame clones, some missing. The sample lists some 2.3 million clones; 85% to 95% were seen once. The sequenced sample was naive CD4+ T cells from PBMCs. This sample's subset: CD45RA+ positively selected. These receptors all come from a man aged 18 to 30 in good health. Some clones in this sample may be carry-over from other donors' samples.

The chain employs TRBV4-1 and TRBJ2-7, with D perhaps being TRBD1 or TRBD2 (5 bases each). The CDR3 length is 15 residues. Germline assignment: CDR1 MGHRA and CDR2 YSYEKL. Trimming removed 1 base at V and 9 bases at J, with 19 bases between. The CDR3, as DNA: TGCGCCAGCAGCCAAGGGCCCCAGGGCTCGAGGGGGCAGTACTTC. Encoded protein: CASSQGPQGSRGQYF.

The V and J genes are TRBV6-5 and TRBJ1-4; D ambiguous. Deletions cut 6 bases from V and 4 bases from J, with 3 bases between. The CDR3 has 11 residues. CDR1 MNHEY and CDR2 SVGAGI come from the germline V gene. The CDR3 region is CASRNNEKLFF. CDR3 sequence (DNA): TGTGCCAGCAGGAATAATGAAAAACTGTTTTTT.

A note on this clone: The identical CDR3 is also encoded by other nucleotide sequences in the sample. This chain uses TRBV30 with TRBJ1-2; D possibly corresponds to TRBD1 (5 bases). Germline CDR1 GTSNPN, CDR2 SVGIG (reference sequence). The V and J ends lost 1 base and 5 bases respectively, with 5 bases between them. The CDR3 loop spans 11 amino acids. The CDR3 reads CAWSGGYGYTF. In DNA, the CDR3 is TGTGCCTGGAGTGGGGGGTATGGCTACACCTTC. Together with reference TRBV30 and TRBJ1-2, the CDR3 gives the full variable domain: SQTIHQWPATLVQPVGSPLSLECTVEGTSNPNLYWYRQAAGRGLQLLFYSVGIGQISSEVPQNLSASRPQDRQFILSSKKLLLSDSGFYLCAWSGGYGYTFGSGTRLTVV.

The gene calls are TRBV28 and TRBJ2-7; 10 nucleotides line up with TRBD1. The junction had 10 bases not matched to a gene; V was cut back by 6 bases and J by 2 bases. The germline V gene encodes CDR1 MDHEN and CDR2 SYDVKM. The CDR3 sequence is 16 residues long. CDR3 sequence (DNA): TGTGCCAGCAGCCCGCCCCCGGGACAGGGGCCCTACGAGCAGTACTTC. Translation gives CASSPPPGQGPYEQYF.

The chain combines TRBV27 with TRBJ2-7, with D perhaps matching TRBD1 (6 bases). Germline lookup yields CDR1 MNHEY and CDR2 SMNVEV (reference sequence). Trimming cost V 5 bases and J 3 bases, with 14 bases left between them. There are 14 residues in the CDR3. This chain's CDR3 is CASSRNRDGYEQYF. In DNA form, the CDR3 reads TGTGCCAGCAGTCGCAACAGGGATGGCTACGAGCAGTACTTC.

V usage is TRBV2 and J usage is TRBJ1-3; 12 positions agree with TRBD1. Germline loops: CDR1 SNHLY, CDR2 FYNNEI. There are 18 residues in the CDR3. The J segment lost 1 base and the V segment lost 7 bases, leaving 11 bases of the junction unmatched. This chain's CDR3 is CASTVGQGADGSGNTIYF. The CDR3 region has the DNA TGTGCCAGCACCGTGGGACAGGGGGCCGATGGGTCTGGAAACACCATATATTTT. Together with reference TRBV2 and TRBJ1-3, the CDR3 gives the full variable domain: EPEVTQTPSHQVTQMGQEVILRCVPISNHLYFYWYRQILGQKVEFLVSFYNNEISEKSEIFDDQFSVERPDGSNFTLKIRSTKLEDSAMYFCASTVGQGADGSGNTIYFGEGSWLTVV.

This chain links TRBV28 with TRBJ2-2; a possible D gene is TRBD1 (5 bases). Trimming left V 7 bases short and J 4 bases short, with 13 bases between. CDR3 size: 14 residues. The germline gives CDR1 MDHEN, CDR2 SYDVKM. CDR3 region: CASINPQGTGELFF. CDR3 bases: TGTGCCAGCATCAACCCCCAGGGCACCGGGGAGCTGTTTTTT.

The chain is built from TRBV6-1 and TRBJ2-7, with 12 bases fitting TRBD2. The CDR3 runs 15 residues. V gave up 7 bases and J gave up 3 bases; unmatched junction bases: 7. CDR1 is MNHNS and CDR2 is SASEGT in the germline V gene. The CDR3 protein is CASKPTSGSGYEQYF. The DNA of the CDR3 is TGTGCCAGCAAACCGACTAGCGGGAGCGGCTACGAGCAGTACTTC.

Comments on this clone: Additional DNA sequences in this sample encode the identical CDR3. The chain recombines TRBV25-1 with TRBJ2-7, with 8 bases lining up with TRBD1. The CDR3 is 15 residues long. V gave up 2 bases and J gave up 4 bases; unmatched junction bases: 7. The germline V gene encodes CDR1 MGHDK and CDR2 SYGVNS. In DNA, the CDR3 is TGTGCCAGCAGTGAACCCGGGCAGGGGGCTTACGAGCAGTACTTC. Amino acid sequence: CASSEPGQGAYEQYF.

The sample holds one count of this clone. This chain connects TRBV11-1 to TRBJ2-5, with D maybe TRBD2 (5 bases). CDR1 is SGHAT and CDR2 is FQDESV in the germline V gene (reference sequence). The V gene lost 5 bases and the J gene lost 5 bases, with 12 bases spanning the gap. The CDR3 loop spans 13 amino acids. CDR3 region: CASSPRVRETQYF. The DNA of the CDR3 is TGTGCCAGCAGCCCGAGGGTGAGGGAGACCCAGTACTTC.

This chain links TRBV10-3 with TRBJ1-1, with D maybe TRBD1 (5 bases). The CDR3 extends over 14 amino acids. Looked up from germline, CDR1 is ENHRY and CDR2 is SYGVKD. Deletions cut 6 bases from V and 1 base from J, with 12 bases between. CDR3 bases: TGTGCCATCAGGTTGCAGGGCCCGAACACTGAAGCTTTCTTT. This encodes CAIRLQGPNTEAFF.

The rearrangement links TRBV4-1 to TRBJ2-1, with a possible D match to TRBD1 (6 bases). Germline CDR1 reads MGHRA; CDR2 reads YSYEKL. Trimming cost V 4 bases and J 2 bases, with 15 bases left between them. This CDR3 is 16 amino acids long. As DNA, the CDR3 is TGCGCCAGCAGCCTATTGATCGGGACACCCTACAATGAGCAGTTCTTC. It yields the protein CASSLLIGTPYNEQFF.

The chain uses TRBV28 and TRBJ2-3; either TRBD1 or TRBD2 may supply D (5 bases each). CDR1 is MDHEN, CDR2 SYDVKM, per germline. V was clipped by 3 bases and J by 5 bases, with 18 bases between them. CDR3 length equals 16 residues. The CDR3 DNA follows: TGTGCCAGCAGTTTTCTCCTACTAGGGGCGGGAGATACGCAGTATTTT. Translating it yields CASSFLLLGAGDTQYF.

The chain joins TRBV28 to TRBJ2-1, with D tentatively TRBD2 (6 bases). Germline CDR1 is MDHEN and CDR2 is SYDVKM. The CDR3 is made up of 14 amino acids. V lost 7 bases, J lost 6 bases, and 16 bases lay in between. The CDR3 region is CASMSYRGGNEQFF. In nucleotides, the CDR3 is TGTGCCAGCATGAGTTATCGGGGAGGCAATGAGCAGTTCTTC.

This clone showed up just once. The gene calls are TRBV7-9 and TRBJ1-2, with no clear D. The ends were cut back, 3 bases at V and 4 bases at J, with 12 bases in the middle. CDR3 size: 14 residues. From germline, CDR1 is SEHNR and CDR2 FQNEAQ (reference sequence). The chain's CDR3 is CASSFQGGTYGYTF. CDR3 DNA: TGTGCCAGCAGCTTTCAAGGAGGAACCTATGGCTACACCTTC.

The chain links TRBV9 to TRBJ1-3, with D unresolved. CDR3 length: 16 amino acids. The V end lost 0 bases, the J end lost 4 bases, and 14 bases lay between the germline ends. Germline CDR1 is SGDLS and CDR2 is YYNGEE. Here the CDR3 DNA reads TGTGCCAGCAGCGTAGCTCTGGGAGGTTTAGGAAACACCATATATTTT. Its translation is CASSVALGGLGNTIYF. Variable domain in full (rest from reference TRBV9 and TRBJ1-3): DSGVTQTPKHLITATGQRVTLRCSPRSGDLSVYWYQQSLDQGLQFLIQYYNGEERAKGNILERFSAQQFPDLHSELNLSSLELGDSALYFCASSVALGGLGNTIYFGEGSWLTVV.

The V call is TRBV6-1, the J call TRBJ1-5, with a possible D match to TRBD1 (5 bases). The V end was cut by 6 bases, the J end by 0 bases, with 12 bases between. The CDR3 totals 15 residues. Germline CDR1 and CDR2: MNHNS and SASEGT. The CDR3 spells CASSRAGTSNQPQHF. The CDR3 DNA sequence: TGTGCCAGCAGCCGGGCCGGGACTAGCAATCAGCCCCAGCATTTT.

As for this clone: This CDR3 is also generated by other DNA sequences in the sample. The CDR3 sequence is CASSLAGPNTGELFF. CDR3 nucleotides: TGTGCCAGCAGCTTAGCCGGCCCGAACACCGGGGAGCTGTTTTTT. The chain carries TRBV7-2 and TRBJ2-2; no clear D gene. Trimming removed 0 bases from V and 0 bases from J, with 5 bases in between. Germline CDR1 SGHTA, CDR2 FQGNSA. This CDR3 is built from 15 residues.

The chain couples TRBV6-5 to TRBJ2-7, with D unresolved. The CDR3 runs to 13 residues. V was clipped by 8 bases and J by 2 bases, with 13 bases between them. Per the germline V gene, CDR1 is MNHEY and CDR2 is SVGAGI. The CDR3 DNA reads as TGTGCCAGCTCGACTTTCTCTACCTACGAGCAGTACTTC. Protein sequence: CASSTFSTYEQYF.

The chain couples TRBV6-5 to TRBJ1-1, with D perhaps TRBD1 (5 bases). V lost 4 bases and J lost 0, with 15 bases in between. Germline-derived CDR1 and CDR2 are MNHEY and SVGAGI. CDR3 length equals 16 residues. CDR3: CASSSPPGRLNTEAFF. The CDR3 region has the DNA TGTGCCAGCAGTTCCCCCCCGGGGCGGTTGAACACTGAAGCTTTCTTT.

The chain is built from TRBV11-2 and TRBJ2-7; 8 bases are shared with TRBD1. The CDR3 extends over 15 amino acids. Germline CDR1 is SGHAT and CDR2 is FQNNGV. The V segment lost 10 bases and the J segment 2 bases; nucleotides outside the gene matches: 13. The CDR3 DNA is TGTGCCACCGGACAGGGTTTGTGGGGGACCTACGAGCAGTACTTC. It translates to CATGQGLWGTYEQYF.

This chain uses TRBV19 with TRBJ2-3; 10 bases fit TRBD1. CDR1 and CDR2 (germline): LNHDA, SQIVND (reference sequence). Trimming cost V 2 bases and J 6 bases; bases outside gene matches: 5. The CDR3 runs to 15 residues. The CDR3: CASSIWDRGLDTQYF. CDR3 sequence (DNA): TGTGCCAGTAGTATATGGGACAGGGGTTTGGATACGCAGTATTTT.

V and J are TRBV19 and TRBJ1-2, with TRBD1 as a possible D gene (6 bases). The CDR3 is 15 residues long. Germline CDR1 LNHDA, CDR2 SQIVND (reference sequence). Trimming left V 6 bases short and J 2 bases short, with 16 bases between. The CDR3 reads CASRSSPTGNYGYTF. The CDR3 DNA is TGTGCCAGTAGATCTTCCCCCACAGGGAACTATGGCTACACCTTC. Variable domain in full (rest from reference TRBV19 and TRBJ1-2): DGGITQSPKYLFRKEGQNVTLSCEQNLNHDAMYWYRQDPGQGLRLIYYSQIVNDFQKGDIAEGYSVSREKKESFPLTVTSAQKNPTAFYLCASRSSPTGNYGYTFGSGTRLTVV.